These 8 T cell receptor beta chains were all obtained from the same sample, sequenced in a study of control samples from healthy donors and cancer patients. The data were produced by immunoSEQ multiplex PCR, yet TCRdb's version contains in-frame clones alone and is incomplete. The table shows some 110,000 clones, with around 87% occurring only once. Sample: PBMCs. The receptors derive from a woman between 45 and 65 years old with colorectal cancer.

V usage is TRBV4-2 and J usage is TRBJ2-2, with D unclear. The CDR3 spans 16 residues. CDR1 and CDR2 from the germline V gene are LGHNA and YNFKEQ. The germline V and J ends were trimmed by 0 bases and 3 bases, with 11 bases remaining between them. CDR3 nucleotides: TGTGCCAGCAGCCAAGATTTCAGGACCCACACCGGGGAGCTGTTTTTT. As protein: CASSQDFRTHTGELFF.

This clone has just one count. The rearrangement joins TRBV6-5 to TRBJ2-2; TRBD1 or TRBD2 may be the D gene (5 bases each). The CDR3 totals 14 residues. Germline CDR1 and CDR2: MNHEY and SVGAGI. V lost 6 bases and J 0 bases, leaving 8 bases between the germline ends. CDR3 bases: TGTGCCAGCAGGGGGGACCCGAACACCGGGGAGCTGTTTTTT. As protein: CASRGDPNTGELFF.

The chain recombines TRBV7-6 with TRBJ2-2; D remains unclear. CDR1 SGHVS and CDR2 FNYEAQ come from the germline V gene. This CDR3 has 18 residues. Trimming removed 1 base at V and 1 base at J, with 16 bases between. DNA of the CDR3: TGTGCCAGCAGCTTAGGAGTTCCAAGGGCGGAGAACACCGGGGAGCTGTTTTTT. This encodes CASSLGVPRAENTGELFF.

This clone was recorded only once. The chain employs TRBV28 and TRBJ2-1, with 8 bases fitting TRBD1. The germline CDR1 and CDR2 sequences are MDHEN and SYDVKM. The CDR3 has 12 amino acids. The V and J ends lost 5 bases and 9 bases, in that order; junction bases with no gene match: 3. The CDR3: CASSTQGGEQFF. The CDR3 region has the DNA TGTGCCAGCAGTACACAGGGGGGTGAGCAGTTCTTC.

CDR3 sequence (DNA): TGCGCCAGCAGCTTGGCCGTCAGGGGTATGAACACTGAAGCTTTCTTT. Amino acids: CASSLAVRGMNTEAFF. V usage is TRBV5-1 and J usage is TRBJ1-1; maybe TRBD1 (6 bases). Trimming took off 0 bases at V and 0 bases at J, with 12 bases between the two ends. The CDR3 extends over 16 amino acids. In germline, CDR1 is SGHRS, CDR2 YFSETQ.

The chain employs TRBV6-5 and TRBJ1-2; TRBD1 agrees at 11 bases. This CDR3 has 13 residues. Per the germline V gene, CDR1 is MNHEY and CDR2 is SVGAGI. V lost 6 bases, J lost 8 bases, and 5 bases stayed unmatched. CDR3 DNA sequence: TGTGCCAGCAGGGACAGGGGGCGGTGGGGCTACACCTTC. Amino acids: CASRDRGRWGYTF.

Here the CDR3 DNA reads TGTGCCAGCCGGGGCCTCGAGGGAGAGACCCAGTACTTC. Translated, it gives CASRGLEGETQYF. The V call is TRBV2, the J call TRBJ2-5; the D gene could be TRBD1 or TRBD2 (5 bases each). From germline, CDR1 is SNHLY and CDR2 FYNNEI. The CDR3 length is 13 residues. Trimming cost V 8 bases and J 4 bases, with 14 bases left between them.

The chain links TRBV19 to TRBJ1-2, with D hard to call. The CDR3 is made up of 15 amino acids. V was shortened by 2 bases and J by 4 bases, with 14 bases between the two germline ends. Germline CDR1 LNHDA, CDR2 SQIVND (reference sequence). CDR3 amino acids: CASSISSGAVYGYTF. Here the CDR3 DNA reads TGTGCCAGTAGTATATCATCCGGTGCGGTCTATGGCTACACCTTC.